This is a list of T cell receptor beta chains from one sample in a study of response to subunit inactivated influenza vaccine. TCRdb re-called the RT-PCR reads through MiXCR, storing one row per CDR3 protein. The sample shows 500,000 to 600,000 distinct CDR3 sequences, 13% to 15% of them seen only once. The sample in question was PBMCs from blood, obtained roughly 12 days after vaccination. The receptor source for this set is a man aged 45 to 65 who received an inactivated influenza vaccine. The CDR3 runs from the conserved cysteine through the conserved F or W. D genes are given only for firm matches. Clone size is stated in some rows and not others, as once, few, many or a class when expanded.

d_gene: -; abundance: few; v_gene: TRBV4-1; j_gene: TRBJ1-2; CDR3nt: TGCGCCAGCAGCCAACCAGGGACCAACTATGGCTACACCTTC; CDR3aa: CASSQPGTNYGYTF
d_gene: TRBD2; abundance: few; v_gene: TRBV15; j_gene: TRBJ2-7; CDR3nt: TGTGCCACCAGCAGAGATCTAGCGGGAGGTTCAGAGCAGTACTTC; CDR3aa: CATSRDLAGGSEQYF
d_gene: TRBD2; abundance: many; v_gene: TRBV12-3/TRBV12-4; j_gene: TRBJ2-5; CDR3nt: TGTGCCAGCAGTTTGGCTAGCGGGGGGGCGGAGACCCAGTACTTC; CDR3aa: CASSLASGGAETQYF
d_gene: TRBD1; abundance: few; v_gene: TRBV5-1; j_gene: TRBJ1-3; CDR3nt: TGCGCCAGCAGATCTGGGACAGCTGGAAACACCATATATTTT; CDR3aa: CASRSGTAGNTIYF
d_gene: -; abundance: few; v_gene: TRBV5-1; j_gene: TRBJ2-7; CDR3nt: TGCGCCAGCAGTAAGGAGTACTTC; CDR3aa: CASSKEYF
d_gene: TRBD1; abundance: few; v_gene: TRBV5-1; j_gene: TRBJ2-1; CDR3nt: TGCGCCAGCAGCTCAGGGGGTAGGCCGGACTCCTACAATGAGCAGTTCTTC; CDR3aa: CASSSGGRPDSYNEQFF
d_gene: -; abundance: -; v_gene: TRBV5-1; j_gene: TRBJ1-6; CDR3nt: TGCGCCAGCAGCTCCAGGGAGTATTCACCCCTCCACTTT; CDR3aa: CASSSREYSPLHF
d_gene: -; abundance: -; v_gene: TRBV10-3; j_gene: TRBJ2-2; CDR3nt: TGTGCCATCAGTGAGAATCTAGCTTCGAACACCGGGGAGCTGTTTTTT; CDR3aa: CAISENLASNTGELFF
d_gene: TRBD1; abundance: -; v_gene: TRBV7-9; j_gene: TRBJ2-2; CDR3nt: TGTGCCAGCAGCCGAGGGTGGGACAGGGTCAACACCGGGGAGCTGTTTTTT; CDR3aa: CASSRGWDRVNTGELFF
d_gene: TRBD2; abundance: -; v_gene: TRBV12-3/TRBV12-4; j_gene: TRBJ2-1; CDR3nt: TGTGCCAGCAGTTTATTACTTGGCGGGGGTAATGAGCAGTTCTTC; CDR3aa: CASSLLLGGGNEQFF
d_gene: -; abundance: many; v_gene: TRBV28; j_gene: TRBJ2-5; CDR3nt: TGTGCCAGCAGTTTTGCAGGGATGCTGCGGTCCTTGGAGACCCAGTACTTC; CDR3aa: CASSFAGMLRSLETQYF
d_gene: TRBD1; abundance: -; v_gene: TRBV5-1; j_gene: TRBJ2-3; CDR3nt: TGCGCCAGCAGGACAGGGGAAATCCCAGATACGCAGTATTTT; CDR3aa: CASRTGEIPDTQYF
d_gene: TRBD2; abundance: few; v_gene: TRBV28; j_gene: TRBJ2-7; CDR3nt: TGTGCCAGCAGACGAACTAGCGTGAGAGAGCAGTACTTC; CDR3aa: CASRRTSVREQYF
d_gene: TRBD2; abundance: -; v_gene: TRBV5-4; j_gene: TRBJ2-1; CDR3nt: TGTGCCAGCAGCATTGCTAGCGGGAGACGTAATGAGCAGTTCTTC; CDR3aa: CASSIASGRRNEQFF
d_gene: -; abundance: few; v_gene: TRBV5-5; j_gene: TRBJ1-1; CDR3nt: TGTGCCAGCAGCTTGCCCCAGATAGGATTGAACACTGAAGCTTTCTTT; CDR3aa: CASSLPQIGLNTEAFF
d_gene: -; abundance: -; v_gene: TRBV10-3; j_gene: TRBJ2-7; CDR3nt: TGTGCCATCAGCCCCCAGGGTAGCTACGAGCAGTACTTC; CDR3aa: CAISPQGSYEQYF